The next 27 T cell receptor beta chains were all read from a single sample in a study of T cell responses to AZD1222 COVID-19 vaccine. Sequencing used immunoSEQ multiplex PCR; TCRdb keeps in-frame clones, though not all of them. The table shows about 54,000 clones, with more than 70% occurring only once. Source: peripheral blood, taken 28 days after the second AZD1222 dose. The receptors derive from an adult who received the AZD1222 COVID-19 vaccine.

The V and J genes are TRBV18 and TRBJ1-5, with TRBD1 matching 7 bases. V was clipped by 2 bases and J by 0 bases; unmatched bases: 10. Germline V gene sequence: CDR1 KGHSH, CDR2 LQKENI. CDR3 length: 18 residues. CDR3: CASSPGVGGGYSNQPQHF. The CDR3 DNA reads as TGTGCCAGCTCACCAGGCGTAGGGGGCGGATATAGCAATCAGCCCCAGCATTTT.

This chain uses TRBV1 with TRBJ1-4. TRBV1 is a pseudogene. CDR3 length: 16 residues. The CDR3 coding sequence is TGCACCAGCAGCCAAGTGCCCGGGTGGGGGATTGAAAAACTGTTTTTT. It is translated as CTSSQVPGWGIEKLFF.

The rearrangement uses TRBV6-2 or TRBV6-3 and TRBJ1-5; TRBD1 matches 7 bases. J gave up 4 bases and V 5 bases, and 8 bases lay outside the gene matches. The CDR3 has 15 amino acids. Germline-derived CDR1 and CDR2 are MNHEY and SVGEGT. This chain's CDR3 is CASSPGQAANQPQHF. The DNA of the CDR3 is TGTGCCAGCAGTCCCGGACAGGCCGCTAATCAGCCCCAGCATTTT.

The chain employs TRBV12-5 and TRBJ1-1; a possible D gene is TRBD1 (5 bases). The V end lost 6 bases, the J end lost 1 base, and 9 bases lay between the germline ends. The CDR3 covers 13 residues. Germline V lookup: CDR1 LGHNT, CDR2 FRNRAP. CDR3 nucleotide sequence: TGTGCTAGTGGACGTGGGACGAACACTGAAGCTTTCTTT. Protein product: CASGRGTNTEAFF. Full variable domain (outside the CDR3, taken from reference TRBV12-5 and TRBJ1-1): DARVTQTPRHKVTEMGQEVTMRCQPILGHNTVFWYRQTMMQGLELLAYFRNRAPLDDSGMPKDRFSAEMPDATLATLKIQPSEPRDSAVYFCASGRGTNTEAFFGQGTRLTVV.

The V gene is TRBV30, the J gene TRBJ2-1; possible D gene TRBD1, 5 bases. Trimming removed 5 bases at V and 7 bases at J, with 21 bases between. CDR1 and CDR2 from the germline V gene are GTSNPN and SVGIG (reference sequence). This CDR3 contains 15 residues. CDR3 region: CAWDTGDSSSNEQFF. For the CDR3, the DNA is TGTGCCTGGGATACAGGCGATAGCAGTTCGAATGAGCAGTTCTTC.

The CDR3 nucleotides read TGTGCCAGCAGCAAAGGAGTCTTGACTAGCGGGATATACGAGCAGTACTTC. Amino acids: CASSKGVLTSGIYEQYF. V is TRBV21-1 and J is TRBJ2-7; the table calls TRBD2, which could not be checked here. TRBV21-1 is a recognized pseudogene. The CDR3 is made up of 17 amino acids.

The V call is TRBV3-1 (or the pseudogene TRBV3-2), the J call TRBJ1-1; TRBD1 is a possible D gene (6 bases). Deletions cut 3 bases from V and 2 bases from J, with 16 bases between. This CDR3 is 16 amino acids long. Germline CDR1 reads LGHDT; CDR2 reads YNNKEL (reference sequence). The CDR3 bases are TGTGCCAGCAGCCATTCAGGACAGAGAACAAACACTGAAGCTTTCTTT. Protein product: CASSHSGQRTNTEAFF.

V usage is TRBV7-8 and J usage is TRBJ2-7; the match to TRBD1 covers 7 bases. The CDR3 spans 13 residues. The junction had 7 bases not matched to a gene; V was cut back by 4 bases and J by 7 bases. Germline lookup yields CDR1 SGHVS and CDR2 FQNEAQ. CDR3 coding DNA: TGTGCCAGCAGCTCGGACAGGCCCAGGGAGCAGTACTTC. Protein sequence: CASSSDRPREQYF.

The chain joins TRBV30 to TRBJ2-7, with 7 bases lining up with TRBD1. Per germline, CDR1 GTSNPN and CDR2 SVGIG (reference sequence). Losses at the gene ends were 3 bases for V and 3 bases for J; bases not matched to a gene: 5. This CDR3 spans 13 amino acids. CDR3 in amino acids: CAWRGDRNYEQYF. The CDR3 nucleotides are TGTGCCTGGAGGGGGGACAGAAACTACGAGCAGTACTTC.

The rearrangement joins TRBV29-1 to TRBJ1-1, with TRBD1 matching 7 bases. The CDR3 loop spans 13 amino acids. CDR1 is SQVTM and CDR2 is ANQGSEA in the germline V gene. J was trimmed by 0 bases and V by 7 bases; bases with no gene match: 5. The CDR3 sequence is CSGGDRVNTEAFF. As DNA, the CDR3 is TGCAGCGGCGGCGACAGGGTGAACACTGAAGCTTTCTTT.

This sequence joins TRBV3-1 (or the pseudogene TRBV3-2) and TRBJ1-4; TRBD1 aligns across 7 bases. This CDR3 is 15 amino acids long. V was pared by 1 base and J by 2 bases, with 1 base of the junction left unmatched. CDR1 and CDR2 (germline): LGHDT, YNNKEL (reference sequence). DNA of the CDR3: TGTGCCAGCAGCCAAGGGGGACAGACTAATGAAAAACTGTTTTTT. This gives the protein CASSQGGQTNEKLFF.

V gene TRBV6-2 or TRBV6-3 combines with J gene TRBJ2-3; D might be TRBD2 (5 bases). The CDR3 is 15 residues long. Germline CDR1 is MNHEY and CDR2 is SVGEGT. The V gene lost 5 bases and the J gene lost 3 bases, with 15 bases spanning the gap. The CDR3 loop is CASSTGVATTDTQYF. The CDR3 region has the DNA TGTGCCAGCAGTACCGGTGTAGCGACTACAGATACGCAGTATTTT.

V and J are TRBV6-5 and TRBJ2-2; D not certain. Trimming took 6 bases from V and 2 from J, leaving 13 bases between them. The V gene's germline CDR1 is MNHEY and CDR2 SVGAGI. The CDR3 consists of 15 residues. CDR3: CASRVLDANTGELFF. The CDR3 nucleotides are TGTGCCAGCAGGGTACTGGATGCTAACACCGGGGAGCTGTTTTTT.

V and J are TRBV5-6 and TRBJ2-1; D remains unclear. V was pared by 4 bases and J by 0 bases, with 11 bases between. CDR1 SGHDT and CDR2 YYEEEE come from the germline V gene. The CDR3 is 15 residues long. The CDR3 sequence: CASSRDTGSYNEQFF. The CDR3 nucleotides read TGTGCCAGCAGCCGTGACACCGGCTCCTACAATGAGCAGTTCTTC.

The rearrangement joins TRBV19 to TRBJ2-3; 13 positions agree with TRBD2. The germline CDR1 and CDR2 sequences are LNHDA and SQIVND (reference sequence). V lost 6 bases, J lost 6 bases, and 9 bases stayed unmatched. This CDR3 contains 16 residues. The CDR3 reads CASSSGLAGAWDTQYF. Here the CDR3 DNA reads TGTGCCAGTAGCTCTGGACTAGCGGGAGCATGGGATACGCAGTATTTT. The complete variable domain, with remaining parts taken from reference TRBV19 and TRBJ2-3, reads DGGITQSPKYLFRKEGQNVTLSCEQNLNHDAMYWYRQDPGQGLRLIYYSQIVNDFQKGDIAEGYSVSREKKESFPLTVTSAQKNPTAFYLCASSSGLAGAWDTQYFGPGTRLTVL.

The chain couples TRBV5-8 to TRBJ2-3, with D unresolved. CDR1 and CDR2 from the germline V gene are SGHTS and YDEGEE. Between the trimmed V and J ends, which lost 6 bases and 6 bases, there was a span of 20 bases. This CDR3 has 15 amino acids. The CDR3 here is CASTWAGLSPDTQYF. CDR3 DNA: TGTGCCAGCACCTGGGCCGGGCTATCCCCTGATACGCAGTATTTT.

The chain employs TRBV27 and TRBJ1-6, with 9 nucleotides matching TRBD1. The CDR3 runs 14 residues. Germline CDR1 MNHEY, CDR2 SMNVEV (reference sequence). V shed 5 bases and J 9 bases; nucleotides not matched to a gene: 5. CDR3 coding DNA: TGTGCCAGCAGTACAGGGGGCCTTGGTTCACCCCTCCACTTT. Encoded protein: CASSTGGLGSPLHF.

This sequence joins TRBV5-1 and TRBJ2-2; TRBD1 matches 9 bases. V lost 0 bases and J lost 5; bases outside the gene matches: 2. Germline CDR1 SGHRS, CDR2 YFSETQ. This CDR3 contains 15 residues. The CDR3 loop reads CASSLVDRGTGELFF. Here the CDR3 DNA reads TGCGCCAGCAGCTTGGTTGACAGGGGGACCGGGGAGCTGTTTTTT.

The genes are TRBV5-1 and TRBJ1-2; 7 nucleotides agree with TRBD1. V shed 4 bases and J 8 bases; nucleotides not matched to a gene: 11. The length of the CDR3 is 14 residues. Germline CDR1 reads SGHRS; CDR2 reads YFSETQ. CDR3 residues: CASSPQQGLRGYTF. CDR3 DNA: TGCGCCAGCAGCCCTCAACAGGGGTTGCGGGGCTACACCTTC.

The chain couples TRBV19 to TRBJ2-3, with a tentative D call TRBD2 (6 bases). The germline CDR1 and CDR2 sequences are LNHDA and SQIVND (reference sequence). V shed 6 bases and J shed 5 bases, with 12 bases lying between them. This CDR3 comprises 13 residues. The CDR3 coding sequence is TGTGCCAGTAGGGCCCTGGGAGGAGATACGCAGTATTTT. Translating gives CASRALGGDTQYF.

This chain links TRBV30 with TRBJ1-3; the D is unclear. Trimming cost V 2 bases and J 4 bases, with 3 bases left between them. The CDR3 contains 11 residues. The V gene's germline CDR1 is GTSNPN and CDR2 SVGIG (reference sequence). DNA of the CDR3: TGTGCCTGGAGTACAGGAAACACCATATATTTT. Its translation is CAWSTGNTIYF.

The chain is built from TRBV14 and TRBJ1-1; 11 nucleotides align to TRBD1. After removal of 4 bases from V and 2 bases from J, the junction contained 15 bases not matched to a gene. Germline values: CDR1 SGHDN, CDR2 FVKESK. The CDR3 consists of 19 residues. The CDR3 is CASSPYWTGGIPSNTEAFF. CDR3 nucleotides: TGTGCCAGCAGCCCCTACTGGACAGGGGGCATACCGTCCAACACTGAAGCTTTCTTT.

This clone was seen only once. This chain uses TRBV24-1 with TRBJ2-5; 8 bases are shared with TRBD1. The CDR3 is 17 residues long. V dropped 1 base and J dropped 0; count of bases not matched to a gene: 6. From germline, CDR1 is KGHDR and CDR2 SFDVKD. In DNA form, the CDR3 reads TGTGCCACCAGTGATTTTTCCGGGACAGGTCACCAAGAGACCCAGTACTTC. This encodes CATSDFSGTGHQETQYF.

V gene TRBV12-3 or TRBV12-4 combines with J gene TRBJ1-4; no definite D call. This CDR3 has 13 amino acids. V lost 3 bases and J lost 10, with 12 bases in between. CDR3 bases: TGTGCCAGCAGTTTTGTCGGGAAATTAAAACTGTTTTTT. Protein sequence: CASSFVGKLKLFF.

About this clone: The sample has other DNA sequences that encode this CDR3 too. The genes are TRBV27 and TRBJ2-7, with 7 bases fitting TRBD2. CDR3 length: 13 amino acids. CDR1 is MNHEY and CDR2 is SMNVEV in the germline V gene (reference sequence). After removal of 6 bases from V and 5 bases from J, the junction contained 7 bases not matched to a gene. The DNA of the CDR3 is TGTGCCAGCAGAACGGGAGGAGTAAACGAGCAGTACTTC. This encodes CASRTGGVNEQYF.

CDR3 sequence reads: CASSLPSGRANTDTQYF. Here the CDR3 DNA reads TGTGCCAGCAGCTTGCCGAGCGGGAGGGCCAACACAGATACGCAGTATTTT. The rearrangement uses TRBV5-4 and TRBJ2-3, with 10 bases that match TRBD2. V shed 1 base, J shed 2 bases, and the junction held 7 bases outside the gene matches. CDR1 is SGHNT, CDR2 YYREEE, per germline (reference sequence). This CDR3 spans 17 amino acids.

This chain connects TRBV19 to TRBJ1-2, with D uncertain. Trimming took 7 bases from V and 2 from J, leaving 17 bases between them. The CDR3 length is 15 residues. Germline CDR1 reads LNHDA; CDR2 reads SQIVND (reference sequence). The CDR3 sequence: CASTLGTGINYGYTF. The CDR3 coding sequence is TGTGCCAGTACCCTGGGCACGGGAATAAACTATGGCTACACCTTC.